The clone carrying this TCR beta chain was counted a few times. Its antigen is still unknown. The sample belongs to a study of cytotoxic CD8 clonotypes in ibrutinib-treated CLL. Across the study: Of the patients, around 12 were relapsed/refractory, roughly 15 treatment-naive and 17 to 18 IGHV unmutated.

Assay: immunoSEQ multiplex PCR; the TCRdb copy retains only in-frame clones and omits some. The sample shows about 130,000 clones, around 80% of them seen only once. V gave up 8 bases and J gave up 7 bases, with 17 bases separating them. Germline V gene lookup returns CDR1 MDHEN and CDR2 SYDVKM. The CDR3 totals 13 residues. For TCR beta libraries, approximately 2 micrograms of genomic DNA were obtained from cryopreserved PBMCs. Regarding the study as a whole: The study found baseline clonality above age-matched healthy donors, tracking circulating CD8+ T-cell counts. A difference in sampling times existed between sustained-remission and progressing patients.

The sample consisted of PBMCs, taken after 24 months of ibrutinib treatment. The TCR originated in a human donor with chronic lymphocytic leukemia. This sequence joins TRBV28 and TRBJ1-2; TRBD1 is a possible D gene (6 bases). Written as DNA, the CDR3 is TGTGCCAGCGATACAGGGAGACGGGTTGGCTACACCTTC. Protein: CASDTGRRVGYTF.